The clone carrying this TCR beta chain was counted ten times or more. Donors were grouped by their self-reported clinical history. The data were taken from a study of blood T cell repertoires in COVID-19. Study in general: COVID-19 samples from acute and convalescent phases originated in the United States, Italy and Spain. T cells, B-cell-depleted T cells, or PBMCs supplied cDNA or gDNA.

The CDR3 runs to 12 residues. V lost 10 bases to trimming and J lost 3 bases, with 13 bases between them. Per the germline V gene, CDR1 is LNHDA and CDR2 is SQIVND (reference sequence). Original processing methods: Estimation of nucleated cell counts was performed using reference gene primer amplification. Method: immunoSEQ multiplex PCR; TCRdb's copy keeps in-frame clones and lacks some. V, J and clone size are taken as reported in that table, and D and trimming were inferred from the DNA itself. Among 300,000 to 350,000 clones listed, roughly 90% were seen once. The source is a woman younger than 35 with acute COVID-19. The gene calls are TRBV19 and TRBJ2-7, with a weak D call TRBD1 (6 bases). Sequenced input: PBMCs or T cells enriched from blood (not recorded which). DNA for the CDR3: TGTGCCACTGCGGACAGTCTCTACGAGCAGTACTTC. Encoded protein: CATADSLYEQYF. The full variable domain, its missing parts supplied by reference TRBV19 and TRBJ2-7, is DGGITQSPKYLFRKEGQNVTLSCEQNLNHDAMYWYRQDPGQGLRLIYYSQIVNDFQKGDIAEGYSVSREKKESFPLTVTSAQKNPTAFYLCATADSLYEQYFGPGTRLTVT.